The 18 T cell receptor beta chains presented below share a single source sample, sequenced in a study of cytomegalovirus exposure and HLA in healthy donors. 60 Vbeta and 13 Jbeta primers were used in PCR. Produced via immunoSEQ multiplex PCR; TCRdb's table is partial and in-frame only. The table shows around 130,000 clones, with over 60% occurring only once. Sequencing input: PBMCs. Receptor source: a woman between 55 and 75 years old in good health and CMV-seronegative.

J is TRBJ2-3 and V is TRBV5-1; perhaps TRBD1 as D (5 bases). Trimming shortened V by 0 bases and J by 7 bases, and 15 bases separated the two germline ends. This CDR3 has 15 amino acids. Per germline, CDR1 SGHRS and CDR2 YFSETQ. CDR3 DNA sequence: TGCGCCAGCAGCTTGGCGTCAGGGTGGCGAAATACGCAGTATTTT. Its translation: CASSLASGWRNTQYF.

CDR3 loop: CASSPSGTGYSGANVLTF. CDR3 DNA: TGTGCCAGCAGTCCATCCGGGACAGGATACTCTGGGGCCAACGTCCTGACTTTC. The rearrangement joins TRBV27 to TRBJ2-6, with TRBD1 matching 8 bases. The J segment lost 0 bases and the V segment lost 5 bases, leaving 9 bases of the junction unmatched. This CDR3 comprises 18 residues. Germline CDR1 and CDR2: MNHEY and SMNVEV (reference sequence).

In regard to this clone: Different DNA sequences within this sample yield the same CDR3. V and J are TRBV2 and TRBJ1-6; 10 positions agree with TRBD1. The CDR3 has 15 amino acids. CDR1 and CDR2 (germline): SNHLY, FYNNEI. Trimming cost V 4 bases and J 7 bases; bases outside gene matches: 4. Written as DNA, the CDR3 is TGTGCCAGCAGTGCCCTGACAGGGGGCAATTCACCCCTCCACTTT. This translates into CASSALTGGNSPLHF.

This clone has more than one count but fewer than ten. CDR3 region: CASSLSVRQGDEKLFF. CDR3 sequence (DNA): TGTGCCAGCAGCTTATCAGTCCGGCAGGGTGATGAAAAACTGTTTTTT. This rearrangement joins TRBV7-6 to TRBJ1-4; weak D call: TRBD1 (5 bases). Germline V gives CDR1 SGHVS, CDR2 FNYEAQ. V lost 2 bases, J lost 6 bases, and 16 bases lay in between. This CDR3 contains 16 residues.

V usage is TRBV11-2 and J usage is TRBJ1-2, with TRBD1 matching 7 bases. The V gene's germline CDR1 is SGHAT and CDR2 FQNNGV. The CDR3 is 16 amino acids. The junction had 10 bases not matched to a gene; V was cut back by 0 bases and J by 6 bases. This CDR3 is CASSLEGQVLGDGYTF. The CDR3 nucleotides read TGTGCCAGCAGCTTAGAAGGACAGGTTCTGGGGGATGGCTACACCTTC. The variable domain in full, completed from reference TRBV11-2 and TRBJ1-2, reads EAGVAQSPRYKIIEKRQSVAFWCNPISGHATLYWYQQILGQGPKLLIQFQNNGVVDDSQLPKDRFSAERLKGVDSTLKIQPAKLEDSAVYLCASSLEGQVLGDGYTFGSGTRLTVV.

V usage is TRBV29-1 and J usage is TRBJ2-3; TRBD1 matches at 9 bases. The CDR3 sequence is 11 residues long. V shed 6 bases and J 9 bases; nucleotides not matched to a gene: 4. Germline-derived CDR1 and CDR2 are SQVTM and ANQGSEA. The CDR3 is CSVTGTGTQYF. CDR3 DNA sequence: TGCAGCGTCACCGGGACAGGGACGCAGTATTTT.

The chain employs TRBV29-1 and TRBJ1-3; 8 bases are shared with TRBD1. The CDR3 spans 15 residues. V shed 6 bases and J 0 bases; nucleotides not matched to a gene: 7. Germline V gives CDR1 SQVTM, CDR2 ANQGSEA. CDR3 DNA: TGCAGCGTCTTGACAGGGGTTAACTCTGGAAACACCATATATTTT. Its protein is CSVLTGVNSGNTIYF.

CDR3 loop: CSVLTGTLGNTIYF. The CDR3 bases are TGCAGCGTTCTTACCGGGACTTTGGGAAACACCATATATTTT. This chain joins TRBV29-1 and TRBJ1-3, with D tentatively TRBD1 (5 bases). V was pared by 5 bases and J by 4 bases, with 15 bases between. CDR1 and CDR2 from the germline V gene are SQVTM and ANQGSEA. The CDR3 has 14 amino acids.

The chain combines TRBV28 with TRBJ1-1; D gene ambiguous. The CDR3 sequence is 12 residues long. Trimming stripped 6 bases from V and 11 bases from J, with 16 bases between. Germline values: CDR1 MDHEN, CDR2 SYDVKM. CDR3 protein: CASSSTVLSAFF. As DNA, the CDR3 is TGTGCCAGCAGCTCCACAGTCCTGAGTGCTTTCTTT.

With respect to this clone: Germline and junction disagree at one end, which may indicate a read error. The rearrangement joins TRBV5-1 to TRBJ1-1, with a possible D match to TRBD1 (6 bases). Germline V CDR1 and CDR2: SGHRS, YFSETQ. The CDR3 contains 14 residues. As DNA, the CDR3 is TGCGCCAGCAGCTCCCAGACAGGATCAACTGAAGCTCTCTTT. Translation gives CASSSQTGSTEALF.

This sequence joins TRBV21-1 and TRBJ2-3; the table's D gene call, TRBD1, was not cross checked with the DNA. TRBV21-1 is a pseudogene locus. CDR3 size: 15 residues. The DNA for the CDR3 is TGTGCCAGCGGGATTGGACAGGGGAGGACAGATACGCAGTATTTT. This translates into CASGIGQGRTDTQYF.

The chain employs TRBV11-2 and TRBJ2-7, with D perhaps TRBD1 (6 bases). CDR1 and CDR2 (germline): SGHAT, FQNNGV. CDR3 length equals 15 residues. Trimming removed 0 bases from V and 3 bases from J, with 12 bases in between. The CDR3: CASSLEVTGFYEQYF. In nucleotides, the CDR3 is TGTGCCAGCAGCTTAGAAGTGACAGGTTTCTACGAGCAGTACTTC.

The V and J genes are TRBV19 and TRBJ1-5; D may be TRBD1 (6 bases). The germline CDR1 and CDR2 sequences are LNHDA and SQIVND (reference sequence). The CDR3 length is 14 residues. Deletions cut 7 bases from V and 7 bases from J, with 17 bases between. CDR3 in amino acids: CASNPQGKGQPQHF. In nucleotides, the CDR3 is TGTGCCAGTAATCCACAGGGAAAGGGGCAGCCCCAGCATTTT. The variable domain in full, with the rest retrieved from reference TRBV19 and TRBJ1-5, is DGGITQSPKYLFRKEGQNVTLSCEQNLNHDAMYWYRQDPGQGLRLIYYSQIVNDFQKGDIAEGYSVSREKKESFPLTVTSAQKNPTAFYLCASNPQGKGQPQHFGDGTRLSIL.

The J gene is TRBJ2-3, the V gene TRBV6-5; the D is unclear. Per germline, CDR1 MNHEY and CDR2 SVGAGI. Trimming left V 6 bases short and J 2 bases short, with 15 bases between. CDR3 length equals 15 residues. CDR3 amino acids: CASRLLAGNTDTQYF. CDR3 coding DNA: TGTGCCAGCAGACTCCTCGCAGGAAACACAGATACGCAGTATTTT.

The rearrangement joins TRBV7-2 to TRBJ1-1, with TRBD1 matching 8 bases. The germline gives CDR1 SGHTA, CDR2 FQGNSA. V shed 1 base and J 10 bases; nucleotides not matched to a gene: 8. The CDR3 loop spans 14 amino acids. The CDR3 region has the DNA TGTGCCAGCAGCTTAGTCCCCGGACAGGGAAGAGCTTTCTTT. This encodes CASSLVPGQGRAFF.

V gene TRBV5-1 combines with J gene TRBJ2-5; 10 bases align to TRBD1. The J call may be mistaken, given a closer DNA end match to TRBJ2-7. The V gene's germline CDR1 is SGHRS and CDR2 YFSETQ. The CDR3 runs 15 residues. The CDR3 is CASQKTGTGVYEQYF. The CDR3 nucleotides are TGCGCCAGTCAAAAGACCGGGACAGGGGTTTACGAGCAGTACTTC.

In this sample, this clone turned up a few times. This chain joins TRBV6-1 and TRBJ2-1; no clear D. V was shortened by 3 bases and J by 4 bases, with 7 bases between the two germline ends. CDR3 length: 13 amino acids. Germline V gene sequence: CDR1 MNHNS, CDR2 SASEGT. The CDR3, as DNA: TGTGCCAGCAGTGACACTCAATACAATGAGCAGTTCTTC. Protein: CASSDTQYNEQFF.

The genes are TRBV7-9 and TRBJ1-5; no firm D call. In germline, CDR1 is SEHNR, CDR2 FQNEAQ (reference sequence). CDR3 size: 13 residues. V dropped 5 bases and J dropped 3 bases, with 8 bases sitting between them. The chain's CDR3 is CASSGEINQPQHF. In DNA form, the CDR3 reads TGTGCCAGCAGCGGAGAAATCAATCAGCCCCAGCATTTT.